This T cell receptor (beta chain) was observed in a study of cytomegalovirus exposure and HLA in healthy donors. Study results and caveats: Association with HLA alleles at 0.05 false discovery rate was found for some 18,000 TCR beta sequences in a later analysis.

The J segment lost 9 bases and the V segment lost 0 bases, leaving 13 bases of the junction unmatched. CDR3 length equals 18 residues. The germline gives CDR1 SGHTA, CDR2 FQGNSA. Vbeta (60) and Jbeta (13) primers were used in the PCR. The method was immunoSEQ multiplex PCR; TCRdb's version includes in-frame clones alone and lacks a portion of them. The repertoire holds 150,000 to 180,000 clones, 60% to 75% seen once, with 2.8% in the top ten. In the case of this clone: Antigen: not known.

The chain joins TRBV7-2 to TRBJ1-6; 8 bases align to TRBD1. The sample consisted of PBMCs. The sequence came from a man aged 18 to 30 in good health and CMV-seronegative. The CDR3 region has the DNA TGTGCCAGCAGCTTAGCTCGGCTTGGACAGGGAAAAAGTTCACCCCTCCACTTT. Protein: CASSLARLGQGKSSPLHF.